This TCR beta chain originates from a study of CD8+ T cells in alopecia areata. Trimming shortened V by 3 bases and J by 2 bases, and 12 bases separated the two germline ends. Per germline, CDR1 PRHDT and CDR2 FYEKMQ (reference sequence). This CDR3 is 15 amino acids long. Study-wide results and caveats: Mice showed TCR sharing more clearly than patients did, possibly owing to HLA.

This clone came up once. Its antigen is as yet unknown. Sequencing templates came from extracted RNA that was reverse transcribed into cDNA. Assay used: immunoSEQ multiplex PCR; TCRdb lists only in-frame clones, some missing. Of about 110,000 clones in the sample, roughly 60% were seen once. What was sequenced was CD8+ T cells sorted from blood. The chain uses TRBV13 and TRBJ2-3; D may be TRBD2 (6 bases). This TCR derives from a human donor in good health. The CDR3 DNA reads TGTGCCAGCAGCTTCCGGGCTAGCGTCACAGATACGCAGTATTTT. This codes for CASSFRASVTDTQYF.